This T cell receptor beta chain was recovered during a study of blood T cell repertoires in COVID-19. Overall study: Sample material is recorded as cDNA or gDNA derived from T cells, B-cell-depleted T cells, or PBMCs.

This clone has a handful of counts. Authors' analysis steps: For nucleated cells, counts were estimated from reference gene primer amplification. TCRdb keeps only in-frame clones here, not all; method: immunoSEQ multiplex PCR. V and J calls and clone size follow that table, whereas D and trimming were derived from the DNA. There are over 50,000 clones in the sample; roughly 72% occur only once, and approximately 6.4% lies in the top ten. This receptor was obtained from a woman aged 50 to 60 with active or convalescent COVID-19. The sequencing sample was made of peripheral blood.

The CDR3 region is CAIRAALGNEQFF. The CDR3 nucleotides read TGTGCCATCAGAGCGGCTCTGGGCAATGAGCAGTTCTTC. The rearrangement joins TRBV10-3 to TRBJ2-1; possibly TRBD2 for D (5 bases). V lost 6 bases and J 6 bases, leaving 12 bases between the germline ends. This CDR3 region has 13 residues. Germline CDR1 and CDR2: ENHRY and SYGVKD.